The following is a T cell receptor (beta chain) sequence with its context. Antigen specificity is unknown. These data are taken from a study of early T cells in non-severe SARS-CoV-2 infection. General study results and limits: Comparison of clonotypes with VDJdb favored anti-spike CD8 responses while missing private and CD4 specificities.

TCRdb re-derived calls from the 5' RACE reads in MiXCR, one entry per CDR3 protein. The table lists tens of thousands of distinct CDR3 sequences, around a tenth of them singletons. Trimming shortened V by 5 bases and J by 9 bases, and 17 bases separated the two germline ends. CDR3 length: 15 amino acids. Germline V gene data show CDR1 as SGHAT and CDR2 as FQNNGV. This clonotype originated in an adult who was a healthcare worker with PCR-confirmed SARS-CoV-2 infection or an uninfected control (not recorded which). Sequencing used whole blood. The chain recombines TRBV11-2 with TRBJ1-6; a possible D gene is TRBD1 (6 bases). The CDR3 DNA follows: TGTGCCAGCAGCACCCTGCGGCAGGGGAGTTCACCCCTCCACTTT. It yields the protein CASSTLRQGSSPLHF. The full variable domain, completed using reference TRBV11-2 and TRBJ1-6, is EAGVAQSPRYKIIEKRQSVAFWCNPISGHATLYWYQQILGQGPKLLIQFQNNGVVDDSQLPKDRFSAERLKGVDSTLKIQPAKLEDSAVYLCASSTLRQGSSPLHFGNGTRLTVT.